The present entry profiles one TCR beta chain with its context. The entry originates in a study of blood T cell repertoires in COVID-19. Study context: Specimens from acute and convalescent COVID-19 originated in the United States, Italy and Spain.

The method was immunoSEQ multiplex PCR; TCRdb's version includes in-frame clones alone and lacks a portion of them. This repertoire shows tens of thousands of clones, around nine tenths found once; its top ten account for over 12%. V was pared by 5 bases and J by 4 bases, with 8 bases of the junction left unmatched. The CDR3 runs to 16 residues. The V gene's germline CDR1 is SGHRS and CDR2 YFSETQ. The sample was peripheral blood. The V and J genes are TRBV5-1 and TRBJ2-7; TRBD2 aligns across 14 bases. This TCR was recovered from a man between 60 and 75 years old with active COVID-19. In DNA, the CDR3 is TGCGCCAGCAGTCTTGCCGGACTAGCGGGAGGTTACGAGCAGTACTTC. Encoded protein: CASSLAGLAGGYEQYF.